This T cell receptor beta chain was recorded in a study of cytomegalovirus exposure and HLA in healthy donors. Notes on the study in general: It is likely that the observed cluster of highly shared sequence variants was a sequencing artifact.

For this clone: Its antigen is still unknown.

The PCR contained 60 Vbeta and 13 Jbeta primers. Sequencing used immunoSEQ multiplex PCR; TCRdb keeps in-frame clones, though not all of them. The sample yields 65,000 to 90,000 clones, approximately 75% seen once. CDR3 length equals 16 residues. In germline, CDR1 is LGHNA, CDR2 YNFKEQ. V was trimmed by 0 bases and J by 0 bases, leaving 12 bases between them. The rearrangement uses TRBV4-2 and TRBJ2-7, with D unresolved. The sample comprised PBMCs. The clonotype was recovered from a woman aged 40-49 years in good health and CMV-seropositive. The CDR3 loop is CASSQDQPDNSYEQYF. The CDR3 region has the DNA TGTGCCAGCAGCCAAGATCAACCCGACAACTCCTACGAGCAGTACTTC.